The 14 T cell receptor beta chains below come from one sample, sequenced in a study of blood T cells in healthy people across ages. A sample-barcoded 5' primer and a J-beta primer mix were used in a second PCR of about 7 to 12 cycles. MiXCR, run by TCRdb on the 5' RACE reads, gives a single entry per CDR3 protein. The sample has some 690,000 distinct CDR3 sequences, 20% to 25% seen once; the top ten hold around 21%. The sample comprised blood. All receptors come from a man aged 65 to 79 in good health.

This clonotype was seen a handful of times. In DNA form, the CDR3 reads TGCGCCAGCAGCCCCTATGGAAGCCCCACTGAAGCTTTCTTT. It yields the protein CASSPYGSPTEAFF. The chain links TRBV5-1 to TRBJ1-1; D is undetermined. Per germline, CDR1 SGHRS and CDR2 YFSETQ. This CDR3 spans 14 amino acids. Deletions cut 4 bases from V and 4 bases from J, with 14 bases between.

The chain has TRBV15 and TRBJ1-4, with a tentative D call TRBD1 (5 bases). V was pared by 5 bases and J by 2 bases, with 15 bases between. Looked up from germline, CDR1 is LNHNV and CDR2 is YYDKDF (reference sequence). This CDR3 region has 16 residues. In DNA form, the CDR3 reads TGTGCCACCAGCCCAGGGTTAGGGCCCACTAATGAAAAACTGTTTTTT. This sequence encodes CATSPGLGPTNEKLFF.

V usage is TRBV4-1 and J usage is TRBJ2-7; the match to TRBD1 covers 7 bases. Trimming took 2 bases from V and 5 from J; bases not matched to a gene: 6. Per germline, CDR1 MGHRA and CDR2 YSYEKL. CDR3 length: 14 residues. CDR3: CASSQPHTGDEQYF. The CDR3 DNA sequence: TGCGCCAGCAGCCAACCCCATACAGGGGACGAGCAGTACTTC.

The V call is TRBV4-1, the J call TRBJ1-2; D gene uncertain. The CDR3 length is 14 residues. Per the germline V gene, CDR1 is MGHRA and CDR2 is YSYEKL. V was cut by 0 bases and J by 8 bases, with 13 bases left in between. The CDR3 loop reads CASSQDLIRSGYTF. The DNA of the CDR3 is TGCGCCAGCAGCCAAGATCTTATACGTAGCGGCTACACCTTC.

The chain employs TRBV19 and TRBJ1-2; TRBD1 matches at 9 bases. This CDR3 region has 12 residues. Per germline, CDR1 LNHDA and CDR2 SQIVND (reference sequence). V trimming: 10 bases; J trimming: 4 bases; junction bases outside the gene matches: 4. CDR3 nucleotide sequence: TGTGCCACTTCGGACAGGGGCTATGGCTACACCTTC. Protein product: CATSDRGYGYTF.

This clonotype showed up just a few times. The gene calls are TRBV5-5 and TRBJ2-3; the D is unclear. Between the trimmed V and J ends, which lost 2 bases and 0 bases, there was a span of 13 bases. The CDR3 runs to 16 residues. Germline V gives CDR1 SGHKS, CDR2 YYEKEE (reference sequence). The CDR3 sequence: CASSLGVAPSTDTQYF. In nucleotides, the CDR3 is TGTGCCAGCAGCTTAGGAGTGGCGCCGAGCACAGATACGCAGTATTTT.

The chain uses TRBV5-4 and TRBJ2-3, with D hard to call. CDR3 length: 15 amino acids. Trimming removed 2 bases from V and 3 bases from J, with 13 bases in between. CDR1 and CDR2 (germline): SGHNT, YYREEE (reference sequence). The CDR3 DNA is TGTGCCAGCAGCTTTAGTAGCCCCGGGACAGATACGCAGTATTTT. This encodes CASSFSSPGTDTQYF.

The V gene is TRBV7-9, the J gene TRBJ1-6; D is undetermined. V shed 10 bases and J shed 14 bases, with 15 bases lying between them. The CDR3 totals 11 residues. CDR1 SEHNR and CDR2 FQNEAQ come from the germline V gene (reference sequence). The CDR3 protein is CATIPRRALHF. The DNA of the CDR3 is TGTGCCACCATTCCTCGTCGGGCCCTCCACTTT.

The V call is TRBV3-1, the J call TRBJ2-1, with 11 bases fitting TRBD2. J lost 5 bases, V lost 1 base, and 13 bases had no gene match. CDR1 and CDR2 from the germline V gene are LGHDT and YNNKEL (reference sequence). This CDR3 spans 19 amino acids. The CDR3: CASSQGRLAGGNRNNEQFF. Written as DNA, the CDR3 is TGTGCCAGCAGCCAAGGTCGTCTAGCGGGGGGTAATCGGAACAATGAGCAGTTCTTC.

The sample holds a few counts of this clonotype. This chain connects TRBV20-1 to TRBJ2-1; 11 bases match TRBD2. The CDR3 runs to 16 residues. Looked up from germline, CDR1 is DFQATT and CDR2 is SNEGSKA (reference sequence). Trimming cost V 1 base and J 5 bases; bases outside gene matches: 7. The CDR3 nucleotides read TGCAGTGCTAGAGTGCGACTAGCGGGATTAGACAATGAGCAGTTCTTC. It translates to CSARVRLAGLDNEQFF.

V is TRBV7-9 and J is TRBJ2-1; perhaps D is TRBD1 or TRBD2 (5 bases each). Trimming pared 4 bases from V and 6 bases from J, leaving 16 bases between. This CDR3 contains 15 residues. The germline V gene has CDR1 SEHNR and CDR2 FQNEAQ (reference sequence). The CDR3 reads CASSSYYPGTNEQFF. The CDR3 DNA reads as TGTGCCAGCAGCTCATACTACCCAGGGACCAATGAGCAGTTCTTC.

V gene TRBV14 combines with J gene TRBJ2-1; the D is unclear. The CDR3 covers 16 residues. Germline values: CDR1 SGHDN, CDR2 FVKESK. Trimming removed 3 bases from V and 0 bases from J, with 12 bases in between. As DNA, the CDR3 is TGTGCCAGCAGCCAGATAGCTTTGAGCTCCTACAATGAGCAGTTCTTC. It encodes CASSQIALSSYNEQFF.

The rearrangement links TRBV7-9 to TRBJ1-1, with D possibly TRBD1 on 6 matching bases. CDR3 size: 13 residues. The germline V gene encodes CDR1 SEHNR and CDR2 FQNEAQ (reference sequence). V was pared by 6 bases and J by 10 bases, with 18 bases between. The CDR3 sequence: CASSFAKTGAAFF. CDR3 coding DNA: TGTGCCAGCAGTTTTGCCAAGACAGGAGCAGCTTTCTTT.

This chain links TRBV20-1 with TRBJ1-1; TRBD1 aligns across 7 bases. V lost 3 bases and J lost 12; bases outside the gene matches: 16. This CDR3 contains 14 residues. Per germline, CDR1 DFQATT and CDR2 SNEGSKA (reference sequence). The CDR3 sequence is CSARLTGMNTKTFF. The DNA for the CDR3 is TGCAGTGCTAGGTTGACAGGGATGAACACTAAAACTTTCTTT.